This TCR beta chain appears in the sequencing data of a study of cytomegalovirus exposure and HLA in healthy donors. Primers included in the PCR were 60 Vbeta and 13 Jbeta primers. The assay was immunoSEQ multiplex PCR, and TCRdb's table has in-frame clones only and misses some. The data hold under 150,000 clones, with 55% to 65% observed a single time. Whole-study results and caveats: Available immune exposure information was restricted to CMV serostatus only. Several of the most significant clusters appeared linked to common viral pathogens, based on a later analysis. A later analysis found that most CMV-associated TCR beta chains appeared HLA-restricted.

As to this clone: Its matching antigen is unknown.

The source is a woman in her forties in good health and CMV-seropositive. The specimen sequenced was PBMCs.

CDR3: CASSLQRGYEQYF. In DNA, the CDR3 is TGTGCCAGCAGTCTACAACGGGGCTACGAGCAGTACTTC. The chain joins TRBV2 to TRBJ2-7, with D possibly TRBD2 on 5 matching bases. The CDR3 totals 13 residues. Germline assignment: CDR1 SNHLY and CDR2 FYNNEI. With 5 bases removed from V and 3 bases from J, the gap between germline ends came to 11 bases.